This entry lists 20 T cell receptor beta chains sequenced from one sample in a study of T-cell reconstitution after alpha-beta-depleted transplantation in children. Molecular barcoding with unique molecular identifiers was used for the TCRbeta library. TCRdb reanalysed the PCR reads using MiXCR and keeps one entry per CDR3 protein. Counted here are 500,000 to 650,000 distinct CDR3 sequences, approximately 10% occurring once; the ten biggest clones make up 12% to 15%. Sequencing used PBMCs, mostly from graft donor cells, obtained 180 days after TCRalphabeta/CD19-depleted stem cell transplant. The source is a female patient younger than 10 who had a stem cell transplant for aplastic anemia, so the T cells may come from the graft donor.

V gene TRBV11-2 combines with J gene TRBJ2-1; TRBD1 matches at 7 bases. CDR3 length: 13 amino acids. Germline values: CDR1 SGHAT, CDR2 FQNNGV. The junction had 5 bases not matched to a gene; V was cut back by 5 bases and J by 7 bases. CDR3 nucleotide sequence: TGTGCCAGCAGCACGCAGGACAGGAATGAGCAGTTCTTC. Amino acid sequence: CASSTQDRNEQFF.

The chain employs TRBV7-3 and TRBJ2-7; 14 nucleotides match TRBD2. Germline V lookup: CDR1 SGHTA, CDR2 FQGTGA. The CDR3 contains 19 residues. Trimming at V came to 5 bases and at J to 1 base, leaving 13 bases not matched to a gene. The CDR3 reads CASSLLPGLAGEPSYEQYF. The CDR3 DNA follows: TGTGCCAGCAGCCTCCTACCGGGACTAGCGGGAGAACCTTCCTACGAGCAGTACTTC.

This clonotype came up a few times. The chain couples TRBV20-1 to TRBJ2-1; 8 bases line up with TRBD2. CDR1 is DFQATT and CDR2 is SNEGSKA in the germline V gene (reference sequence). The CDR3 extends over 15 amino acids. The V and J ends lost 5 bases and 7 bases, in that order; junction bases with no gene match: 13. For the CDR3, the DNA is TGCAGTGCTCTCCTAATAGCGGGATTTAATAATGAGCAGTTCTTC. Its protein product is CSALLIAGFNNEQFF.

The chain is built from TRBV5-1 and TRBJ2-7, with D possibly being TRBD1 (6 bases). In germline, CDR1 is SGHRS, CDR2 YFSETQ. The CDR3 covers 14 residues. The V end lost 0 bases, the J end lost 4 bases, and 11 bases lay between the germline ends. The CDR3 reads CASSLAPGAYEQYV. CDR3 DNA sequence: TGCGCCAGCAGCTTGGCCCCAGGGGCTTACGAGCAGTACGTC.

This clonotype was observed a handful of times. CDR3 amino acids: CASSQELWGPAHTEAFF. CDR3 DNA sequence: TGCGCCAGCAGCCAAGAACTCTGGGGGCCCGCTCACACTGAAGCTTTCTTT. V and J are TRBV4-3 and TRBJ1-1; a possible D gene is TRBD1 (6 bases). Germline CDR1 reads LGHNA; CDR2 reads YSLEER. The CDR3 has 17 residues. V was trimmed by 0 bases and J by 3 bases, leaving 17 bases between them.

The CDR3 DNA sequence: TGTGCCAGCAGTTTCGGGTTTAGCGGGAGTAGTGCAGATACGCAGTATTTT. Its protein is CASSFGFSGSSADTQYF. J is TRBJ2-3 and V is TRBV28, with 9 bases fitting TRBD2. This CDR3 has 17 amino acids. CDR1 and CDR2 (germline): MDHEN, SYDVKM. V shed 3 bases, J shed 4 bases, and the junction held 11 bases outside the gene matches.

This clonotype was found a few times. This rearrangement joins TRBV4-3 to TRBJ2-7; TRBD2 matches at 12 bases. CDR1 LGHNA and CDR2 YSLEER come from the germline V gene. This CDR3 is 16 amino acids long. V was pared by 1 base and J by 5 bases, with 6 bases of the junction left unmatched. CDR3 DNA sequence: TGCGCCAGCAGCCAAGCCCTAGCGGGAGGGCCGGACGAGCAGTACTTC. Encoded protein: CASSQALAGGPDEQYF.

This CDR3 is CSAKSPVSEQYF. The CDR3 DNA follows: TGCAGTGCTAAGAGCCCCGTAAGCGAGCAGTACTTC. The V gene is TRBV20-1, the J gene TRBJ2-7, with D hard to call. Germline lookup yields CDR1 DFQATT and CDR2 SNEGSKA (reference sequence). V was shortened by 4 bases and J by 6 bases, with 13 bases between the two germline ends. The length of the CDR3 is 12 residues.

V gene TRBV20-1 combines with J gene TRBJ2-2; TRBD2 matches at 7 bases. The CDR3 has 14 amino acids. V was pared by 2 bases and J by 7 bases, with 7 bases of the junction left unmatched. Germline V gene data show CDR1 as DFQATT and CDR2 as SNEGSKA (reference sequence). The CDR3 coding sequence is TGCAGTGCTAGAACTAGCGACTATGGCGGGGAGCTGTTTTTT. Encoded protein: CSARTSDYGGELFF.

The chain uses TRBV28 and TRBJ2-2; 7 nucleotides agree with TRBD1. Germline assignment: CDR1 MDHEN and CDR2 SYDVKM. V trimming: 8 bases; J trimming: 6 bases; junction bases outside the gene matches: 6. The CDR3 is made up of 13 amino acids. This chain's CDR3 is CASGAGGSGELFF. The CDR3, as DNA: TGTGCCAGCGGCGCAGGGGGTTCCGGGGAGCTGTTTTTT.

This chain joins TRBV12-3 or TRBV12-4 and TRBJ1-1; D is unclear. The CDR3 spans 12 residues. V lost 5 bases, J lost 10 bases, and 14 bases lay in between. CDR3 coding DNA: TGTGCCAGCAGTCTATCCGGCCCCGGAGCTTTCTTT. It is translated as CASSLSGPGAFF.

A few counts support this clonotype. The rearrangement uses TRBV12-3 or TRBV12-4 and TRBJ2-7; a possible D gene is TRBD2 (6 bases). The length of the CDR3 is 13 residues. V lost 7 bases, J lost 3 bases, and 13 bases lay in between. The CDR3 nucleotides are TGTGCCAGCACTTCGGGACTTATCTACGAGCAGTACTTC. It translates to CASTSGLIYEQYF.

This clonotype has a count of ten or more. V is TRBV15 and J is TRBJ2-1; TRBD2 aligns across 10 bases. V was clipped by 3 bases and J by 4 bases; unmatched bases: 0. The CDR3 covers 14 residues. Germline CDR1 LNHNV, CDR2 YYDKDF (reference sequence). In DNA form, the CDR3 reads TGTGCCACCAGCAGGACTAGCGGGTACAATGAGCAGTTCTTC. Protein sequence: CATSRTSGYNEQFF.

This clonotype has only a few counts. The chain couples TRBV29-1 to TRBJ2-5; 9 nucleotides line up with TRBD1. The CDR3 is made up of 12 amino acids. V shed 7 bases and J 5 bases; nucleotides not matched to a gene: 5. Germline-derived CDR1 and CDR2 are SQVTM and ANQGSEA. The CDR3 here is CSADRGRETQYF. The DNA for the CDR3 is TGCAGCGCCGACAGGGGGAGGGAGACCCAGTACTTC.

This clonotype was observed a few times. The chain links TRBV28 to TRBJ1-6; unclear D gene. The CDR3 is 17 amino acids. The germline V gene encodes CDR1 MDHEN and CDR2 SYDVKM. Between the trimmed V and J ends, which lost 1 base and 0 bases, there was a span of 10 bases. CDR3 coding DNA: TGTGCCAGCAGTTTATTAAGTCTGTACTCCTATAATTCACCCCTCCACTTT. It codes for CASSLLSLYSYNSPLHF. The whole variable domain, remainder taken from reference TRBV28 and TRBJ1-6, is DVKVTQSSRYLVKRTGEKVFLECVQDMDHENMFWYRQDPGLGLRLIYFSYDVKMKEKGDIPEGYSVSREKKERFSLILESASTNQTSMYLCASSLLSLYSYNSPLHFGNGTRLTVT.

This clonotype was counted many times. This chain joins TRBV12-3 or TRBV12-4 and TRBJ2-3; D might be TRBD1 or TRBD2, each matching 5 bases. The CDR3 spans 13 residues. Trimming shortened V by 6 bases and J by 3 bases, and 10 bases separated the two germline ends. CDR3: CASSHGATDTQYF. CDR3 DNA: TGTGCCAGCAGCCACGGGGCGACAGATACGCAGTATTTT.

The chain employs TRBV24-1 and TRBJ2-1, with D maybe TRBD2 (5 bases). V was shortened by 5 bases and J by 2 bases, with 9 bases between the two germline ends. The CDR3 covers 14 residues. The V gene's germline CDR1 is KGHDR and CDR2 SFDVKD. This chain's CDR3 is CATSGGPTYNEQFF. The CDR3 DNA is TGTGCCACCAGTGGCGGGCCAACCTACAATGAGCAGTTCTTC.

The chain combines TRBV6-5 with TRBJ2-7; D unclear. CDR3 size: 11 residues. CDR1 and CDR2 (germline): MNHEY, SVGAGI. V shed 5 bases and J shed 3 bases, with 5 bases lying between them. CDR3 coding DNA: TGTGCCAGCAGTATGCTCTACGAGCAGTACTTC. Translation gives CASSMLYEQYF.

This chain links TRBV24-1 with TRBJ2-2, with D perhaps TRBD1 (8 bases). Trimming took 4 bases from V and 5 from J, leaving 13 bases between them. The CDR3 sequence is 15 residues long. Germline V gene sequence: CDR1 KGHDR, CDR2 SFDVKD. The CDR3 is CATSDDRGGTGELFF. The CDR3 DNA reads TGTGCCACCAGTGACGACAGGGGAGGGACCGGGGAGCTGTTTTTT.

This clonotype appeared many times. V is TRBV5-1 and J is TRBJ2-2, with a weak D call TRBD1 (5 bases). V lost 4 bases and J 0 bases, leaving 13 bases between the germline ends. Germline CDR1 is SGHRS and CDR2 is YFSETQ. The CDR3 runs 16 residues. The CDR3 nucleotides read TGCGCCAGCAGCGCCGGCGTGACAGCGAACACCGGGGAGCTGTTTTTT. As protein: CASSAGVTANTGELFF.